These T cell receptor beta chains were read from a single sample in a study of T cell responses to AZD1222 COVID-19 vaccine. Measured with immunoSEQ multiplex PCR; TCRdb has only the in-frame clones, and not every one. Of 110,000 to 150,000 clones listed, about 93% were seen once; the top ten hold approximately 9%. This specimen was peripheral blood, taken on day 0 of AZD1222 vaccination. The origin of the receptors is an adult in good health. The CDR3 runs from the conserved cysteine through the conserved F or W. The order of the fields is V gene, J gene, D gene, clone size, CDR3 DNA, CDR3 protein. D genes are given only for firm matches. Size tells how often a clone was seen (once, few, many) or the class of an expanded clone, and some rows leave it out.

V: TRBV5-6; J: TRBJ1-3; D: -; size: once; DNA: TGTGCCAGCAGCTTGGGAGGGTTTGGAAACACCATATATTTT; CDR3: CASSLGGFGNTIYF
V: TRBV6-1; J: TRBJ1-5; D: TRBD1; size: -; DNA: TGTGCCAGCAGTGAAGCGGCAGGGGGTCAGCCCCAGCATTTT; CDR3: CASSEAAGGQPQHF
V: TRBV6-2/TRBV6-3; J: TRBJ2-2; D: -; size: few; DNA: TGTGCCAGCAGTTACGAAGAGGAGACCGGGGAGCTGTTTTTT; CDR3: CASSYEEETGELFF
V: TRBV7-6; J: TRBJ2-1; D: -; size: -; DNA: TGTGCCAGCAGCTTATTTGAGGGCAATGAGCAGTTCTTC; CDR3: CASSLFEGNEQFF
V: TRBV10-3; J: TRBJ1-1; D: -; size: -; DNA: TGTGCCATCAGTGATCTGGCAGGGCTAACCAACACTGAAGCTTTCTTT; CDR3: CAISDLAGLTNTEAFF
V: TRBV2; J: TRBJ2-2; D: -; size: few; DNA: TGTGCCAGCAGTCGACAGCCTCCGAACACCGGGGAGCTGTTTTTT; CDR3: CASSRQPPNTGELFF
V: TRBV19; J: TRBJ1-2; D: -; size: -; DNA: TGTGCCAGTAGTAGTCGAGGAGGGCACGGCTACACCTTC; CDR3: CASSSRGGHGYTF
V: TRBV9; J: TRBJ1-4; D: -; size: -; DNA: TGTGCCAGCAGCGTTACAGGGCGAGAAGAGGAAAAACTGTTTTTT; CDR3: CASSVTGREEEKLFF
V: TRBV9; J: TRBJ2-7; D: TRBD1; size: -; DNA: TGTGCCAGCAGCCTTGGACAGGACGCCTACGAGCAGTACTTC; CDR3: CASSLGQDAYEQYF
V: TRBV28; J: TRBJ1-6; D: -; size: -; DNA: TGTGCCAGCAGTTTGTGGGGCGGATATAATTCACCCCTCCACTTT; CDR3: CASSLWGGYNSPLHF
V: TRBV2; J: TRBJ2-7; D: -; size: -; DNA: TGTGCCAGCAGAGCAGGGACCTACGAGCAGTACTTC; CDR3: CASRAGTYEQYF
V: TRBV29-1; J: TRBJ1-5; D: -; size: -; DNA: TGCAGCGTTGGAGCCCGGGATCAGCCCCAGCATTTT; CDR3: CSVGARDQPQHF
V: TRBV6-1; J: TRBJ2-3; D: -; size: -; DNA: TGTGCCAGCAGTGAGGGATATACAGGGACCATAGCGAGTACGCAGTATTTT; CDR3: CASSEGYTGTIASTQYF
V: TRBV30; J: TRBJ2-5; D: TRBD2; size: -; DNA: TGTGCCTGGAGAGGACTAGCGGGGGGGCAAGCTCAAGAGACCCAGTACTTC; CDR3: CAWRGLAGGQAQETQYF
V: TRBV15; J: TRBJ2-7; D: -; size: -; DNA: TGTGCCACCAGCAGTTTGGACTCCTACGAGCAGTACTTC; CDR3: CATSSLDSYEQYF
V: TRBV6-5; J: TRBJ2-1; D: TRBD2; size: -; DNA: TGTGCCAGCAGTCAACTAGCGGGGTTGGGCAATGAGCAGTTCTTC; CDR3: CASSQLAGLGNEQFF
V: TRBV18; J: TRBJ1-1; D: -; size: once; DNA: TGTGCCAGCTCACCGACAGGAGCAAACATGAACACTGAAGCTTTCTTT; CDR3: CASSPTGANMNTEAFF
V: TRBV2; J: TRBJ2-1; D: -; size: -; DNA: TGTGCCAGCACCCCCCGGGTGGCAGCTTACAATGAGCAGTTCTTC; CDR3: CASTPRVAAYNEQFF
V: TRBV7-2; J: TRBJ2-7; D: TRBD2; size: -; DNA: TGTGCCAGCAGCTTAAGAAGCGGGGGGAGGTTAGTAGGAACCTACGAGCAGTACTTC; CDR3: CASSLRSGGRLVGTYEQYF
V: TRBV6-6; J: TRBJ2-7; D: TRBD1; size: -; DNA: TGTGCCAGCAGTTACTCAGGGACAGGGAGCTCCTACGAGCAGTACTTC; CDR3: CASSYSGTGSSYEQYF
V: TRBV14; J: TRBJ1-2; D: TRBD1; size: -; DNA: TGTGCCAGCAGCCTCAGAAGGACAGGGGCAATCTATGGCTACACCTTC; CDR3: CASSLRRTGAIYGYTF
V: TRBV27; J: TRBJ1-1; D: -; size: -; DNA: TGTGCCATCGCCCGTCGAGAGGGGACTGAAGCTTTCTTT; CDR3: CAIARREGTEAFF
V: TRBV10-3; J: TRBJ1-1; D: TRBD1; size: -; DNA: TGTGCCATCAGTGAGTCCCGACAGGGCGGGGCTTTCTTT; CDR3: CAISESRQGGAFF
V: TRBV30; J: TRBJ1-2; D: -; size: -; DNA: TGTGCCTGGAGTAATTTTGGGTGGGACTATGGCTACACCTTC; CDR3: CAWSNFGWDYGYTF
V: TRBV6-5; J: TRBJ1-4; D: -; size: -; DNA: TGTGCCAGCAGTTCGGCGCCGATTAATGAAAAACTGTTTTTT; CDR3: CASSSAPINEKLFF
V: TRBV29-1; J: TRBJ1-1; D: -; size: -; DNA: TGCAGCTTCATCGACAGATTGAACACTGAAGCTTTCTTT; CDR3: CSFIDRLNTEAFF
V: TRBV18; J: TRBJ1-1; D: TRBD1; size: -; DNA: TGTGCCAGCTCACCACCCGGACAGGGGGCGAGGACTGAAGCTTTCTTT; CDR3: CASSPPGQGARTEAFF
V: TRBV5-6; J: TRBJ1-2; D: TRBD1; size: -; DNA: TGTGCCAGCAGCCTCGGACAGGGGGGTCAAGACTATGGCTACACCTTC; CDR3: CASSLGQGGQDYGYTF
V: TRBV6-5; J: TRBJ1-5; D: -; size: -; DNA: TGTGCCAGCAATTTGAGGCCCCAGCATTTT; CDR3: CASNLRPQHF
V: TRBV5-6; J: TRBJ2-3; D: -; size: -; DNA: TGTGCCAGCAGCGCCTTCCTTGGGGATACGCAGTATTTT; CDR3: CASSAFLGDTQYF
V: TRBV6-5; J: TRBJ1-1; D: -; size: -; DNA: TGTGCCAGCCTAAACCCTAGGTTATCCCCCGGTGAAGCTTTCTTT; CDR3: CASLNPRLSPGEAFF
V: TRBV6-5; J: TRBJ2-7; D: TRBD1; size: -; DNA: TGTGCCAGCAGATACAAGGGGACAGCCTACGAGCAGTACTTC; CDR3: CASRYKGTAYEQYF
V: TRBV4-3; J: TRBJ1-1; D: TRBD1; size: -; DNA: TGCGCCAGCAGCCAACTTGTACAGGGGCCAGTGATTGACACTGAAGCTTTCTTT; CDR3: CASSQLVQGPVIDTEAFF
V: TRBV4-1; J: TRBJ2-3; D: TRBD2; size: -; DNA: TGCGCCAGCAGACCGGGACTACGAGGTCGGGCTACGCAGTATTTT; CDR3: CASRPGLRGRATQYF
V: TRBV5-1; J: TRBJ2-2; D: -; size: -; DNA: TGCGCCAGCAGCTATACCCCACCTAGATCGTTGAACACCGGGGAGCTGTTTTTT; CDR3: CASSYTPPRSLNTGELFF
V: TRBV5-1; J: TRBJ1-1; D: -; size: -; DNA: TGCGCCAGCAGTGTTGCCGACTCGACTGAAGCTTTCTTT; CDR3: CASSVADSTEAFF
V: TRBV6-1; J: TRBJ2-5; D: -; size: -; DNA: TGTGCCAGCAGTCCAGGGTATGAAGAGACCCAGTACTTC; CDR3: CASSPGYEETQYF
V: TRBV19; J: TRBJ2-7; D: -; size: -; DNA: TGTGCCAGTCAGTTGGACAGTGGATCCCGGGAGCAGTACTTC; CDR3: CASQLDSGSREQYF
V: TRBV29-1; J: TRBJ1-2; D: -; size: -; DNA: TGCAGCGCCGCCCGAGAGGTGGGGGGCCTCGGCTACACCTTC; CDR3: CSAAREVGGLGYTF
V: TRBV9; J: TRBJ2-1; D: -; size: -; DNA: TGTGCCAGCAGCCCGAGCAGGGTAGTTACGGACAATGAGCAGTTCTTC; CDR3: CASSPSRVVTDNEQFF
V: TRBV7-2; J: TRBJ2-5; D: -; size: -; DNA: TGTGCCAGCAGCTTAAGTAGCGTAGGGGTGAAAGAGACCCAGTACTTC; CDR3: CASSLSSVGVKETQYF
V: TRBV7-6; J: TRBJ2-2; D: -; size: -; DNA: TGTGCCAGCAGCTTAGCGATTTACGTGGGGGAGCTGTTTTTT; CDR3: CASSLAIYVGELFF
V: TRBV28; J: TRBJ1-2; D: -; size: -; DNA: TGTGCCAGCAGCCTCCTTCGCGCAAACTATGGCTACACCTTC; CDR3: CASSLLRANYGYTF
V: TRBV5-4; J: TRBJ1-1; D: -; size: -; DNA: TGTGCCAGCTCTAGGGTAGTGGACACTGAAGCTTTCTTT; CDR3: CASSRVVDTEAFF
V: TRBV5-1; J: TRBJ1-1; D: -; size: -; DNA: TGCGCCAGCAGCTCATGGCCGGGCAACACTGAAGCTTTCTTT; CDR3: CASSSWPGNTEAFF
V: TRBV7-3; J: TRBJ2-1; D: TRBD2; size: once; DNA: TGTGCCAGCAGCTTACGAGGCAGCGGGGGGGCCAATGAGCAGTTCTTC; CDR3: CASSLRGSGGANEQFF
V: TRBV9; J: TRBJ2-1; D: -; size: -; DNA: TGTGCCAGCAGCGAGAGTCCCTACAATGAGCAGTTCTTC; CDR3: CASSESPYNEQFF
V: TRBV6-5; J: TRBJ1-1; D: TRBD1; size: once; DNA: TGTGCCAGCAGTTACCTAGAGACAGGGGGCCGGTACGGGGCTTTCTTT; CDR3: CASSYLETGGRYGAFF
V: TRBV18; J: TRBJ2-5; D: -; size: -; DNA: TGTGCCAGCTCACCATCTAACAGGCAAGAGACCCAGTACTTC; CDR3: CASSPSNRQETQYF
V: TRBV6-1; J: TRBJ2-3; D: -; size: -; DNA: TGTGCCAGCAGTGATCGGACAGATACGCAGTATTTT; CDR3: CASSDRTDTQYF
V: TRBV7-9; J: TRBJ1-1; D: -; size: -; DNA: TGTGCCAGCAGCTCGATCGTTGGTGAGAACACTGAAGCTTTCTTT; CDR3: CASSSIVGENTEAFF
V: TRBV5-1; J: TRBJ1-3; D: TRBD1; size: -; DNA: TGCGCCAGCAGCTTGGTCGGGACAGGCTTTGGAAACACCATATATTTT; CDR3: CASSLVGTGFGNTIYF
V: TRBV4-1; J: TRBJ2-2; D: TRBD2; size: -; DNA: TGCGCCAGCAGCCCCCTGGGACTAGCGGGGGGCCACACCGGGGAGCTGTTTTTT; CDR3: CASSPLGLAGGHTGELFF
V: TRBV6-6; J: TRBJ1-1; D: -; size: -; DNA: TGTGCCAGCAGTTACTCCCCGGGGACTGAAGCTTTCTTT; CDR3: CASSYSPGTEAFF
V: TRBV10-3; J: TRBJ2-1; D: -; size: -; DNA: TGTGCCACCGAGACAGGTGTAGTCTCCTACAATGAGCAGTTCTTC; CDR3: CATETGVVSYNEQFF
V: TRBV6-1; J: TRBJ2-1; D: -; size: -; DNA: TGTGCCAGCAGTGAATCTTGGATCGCCGATGAGCAGTTCTTC; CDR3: CASSESWIADEQFF
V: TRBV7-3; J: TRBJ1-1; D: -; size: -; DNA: TGTGCCAGCAGCATCAGGGGTGAGACTGAAGCTTTCTTT; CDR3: CASSIRGETEAFF
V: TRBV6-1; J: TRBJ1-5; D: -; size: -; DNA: TGTGCCAGCAGTGGAGTCCTGGGGGGGGGTCGCAATCAGCCCCAGCATTTT; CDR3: CASSGVLGGGRNQPQHF
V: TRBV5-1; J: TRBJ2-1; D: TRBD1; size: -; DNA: TGCGCCAGCAGATCGGGACAGAACAATGAGCAGTTCTTC; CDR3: CASRSGQNNEQFF
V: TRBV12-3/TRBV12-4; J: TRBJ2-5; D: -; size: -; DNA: TGTGCCAGCAGGACGACTCCTCTGGAGACCCAGTACTTC; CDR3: CASRTTPLETQYF